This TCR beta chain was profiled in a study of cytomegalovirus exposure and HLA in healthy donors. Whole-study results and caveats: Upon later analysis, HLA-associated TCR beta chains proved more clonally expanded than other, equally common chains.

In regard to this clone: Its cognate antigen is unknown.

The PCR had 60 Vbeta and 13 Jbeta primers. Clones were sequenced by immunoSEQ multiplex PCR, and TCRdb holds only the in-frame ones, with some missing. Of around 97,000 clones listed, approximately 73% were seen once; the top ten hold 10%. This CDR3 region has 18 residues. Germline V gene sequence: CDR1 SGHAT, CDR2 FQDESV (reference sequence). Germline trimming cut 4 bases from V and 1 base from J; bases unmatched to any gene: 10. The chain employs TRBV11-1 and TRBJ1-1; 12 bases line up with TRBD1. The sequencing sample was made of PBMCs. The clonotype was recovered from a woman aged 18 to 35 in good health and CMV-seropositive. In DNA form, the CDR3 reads TGTGCCAGCAGCTCCGCACCGGGACAGGGGGCCGGGAACACTGAAGCTTTCTTT. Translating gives CASSSAPGQGAGNTEAFF.